One sample yielded the 32 T cell receptor beta chains listed below, sequenced in a study of T-cell memory formation after mild COVID-19. Each CDR3 protein gets one entry after TCRdb re-called the 5' RACE reads with MiXCR. The sample includes approximately 260,000 distinct CDR3 sequences, about a sixth of them seen just once. Material: PBMCs or a T cell subset sorted from them (not recorded which). These receptors were taken from a man younger than 35 who had mild COVID-19 (a few samples of this study predate the infection). Cell type and time point are not known.

The chain joins TRBV7-2 to TRBJ1-5, with 7 bases lining up with TRBD1. The CDR3 is made up of 15 amino acids. The V gene's germline CDR1 is SGHTA and CDR2 FQGNSA. Germline trimming cut 3 bases from V and 3 bases from J; bases unmatched to any gene: 5. CDR3 coding DNA: TGTGCCAGCAGCTTTACGGGACAGTACAATCAGCCCCAGCATTTT. This translates into CASSFTGQYNQPQHF.

The chain links TRBV5-1 to TRBJ2-3, with a weak D call TRBD2 (6 bases). Germline loops: CDR1 SGHRS, CDR2 YFSETQ. V was cut by 4 bases and J by 0 bases, with 15 bases left in between. The CDR3 has 16 amino acids. CDR3: CASSKGLQTSTDTQYF. CDR3 nucleotides: TGCGCCAGCAGCAAGGGACTGCAGACTAGCACAGATACGCAGTATTTT.

This clonotype was picked up a small number of times. The V gene is TRBV6-5, the J gene TRBJ2-7; D is unclear. Trimming cost V 5 bases and J 1 base, with 12 bases left between them. This CDR3 contains 14 residues. From germline, CDR1 is MNHEY and CDR2 SVGAGI. The CDR3 protein is CASSPTHGSYEQYV. CDR3 nucleotides: TGTGCCAGCAGTCCTACTCACGGTTCCTACGAGCAGTACGTC.

This clonotype was detected only a few times. The gene calls are TRBV7-6 and TRBJ2-2; D ambiguous. The germline gives CDR1 SGHVS, CDR2 FNYEAQ. V lost 1 base and J lost 7, with 4 bases in between. This CDR3 spans 12 amino acids. This CDR3 is CASSLVVGELFF. The CDR3 region has the DNA TGTGCCAGCAGCTTAGTGGTCGGGGAGCTGTTTTTT.

The DNA of the CDR3 is TGTGCCAGCAGCAAGTTAACTAGGTCCAATGAGCAGTTCTTC. Translated, it gives CASSKLTRSNEQFF. The chain joins TRBV7-2 to TRBJ2-1, with D perhaps TRBD2 (5 bases). V was trimmed by 5 bases and J by 6 bases, leaving 14 bases between them. The length of the CDR3 is 14 residues. CDR1 and CDR2 from the germline V gene are SGHTA and FQGNSA.

The chain couples TRBV24-1 to TRBJ2-5, with D perhaps matching TRBD2 (7 bases). V shed 7 bases and J shed 5 bases, with 16 bases lying between them. The V gene's germline CDR1 is KGHDR and CDR2 SFDVKD. The CDR3 has 14 amino acids. The CDR3 DNA follows: TGTGCCACCAGAGGGGGGGCGAACTGGGAGACCCAGTACTTC. It translates to CATRGGANWETQYF.

The table lists this clonotype with a few counts. CDR3 protein: CASSRPGGDQPQHF. DNA of the CDR3: TGTGCCAGCAGTCGCCCCGGGGGGGATCAGCCCCAGCATTTT. The chain recombines TRBV6-2 or TRBV6-3 with TRBJ1-5; perhaps TRBD1 as D (5 bases). Deletions cut 5 bases from V and 5 bases from J, with 13 bases between. The CDR3 is made up of 14 amino acids. CDR1 and CDR2 (germline): MNHEY, SVGEGT.

This chain uses TRBV6-2 or TRBV6-3 with TRBJ1-1; D gene uncertain. There are 13 residues in the CDR3. Trimming removed 4 bases at V and 4 bases at J, with 10 bases between. Germline V gene lookup returns CDR1 MNHEY and CDR2 SVGEGT. The CDR3 loop is CASSFSGATEAFF. The CDR3 nucleotides are TGTGCCAGCAGTTTTTCGGGAGCCACTGAAGCTTTCTTT.

This clonotype was counted ten times or more. The chain is built from TRBV7-2 and TRBJ2-6; D gene unclear. CDR1 and CDR2 (germline): SGHTA, FQGNSA. This CDR3 is 13 amino acids long. The CDR3 sequence: CGARFAGANVLTF. DNA of the CDR3: TGTGGGGCGAGATTCGCTGGGGCCAACGTCCTGACTTTC.

This clonotype came up a few times. V usage is TRBV18 and J usage is TRBJ2-5; a possible D gene is TRBD1 (5 bases). V was clipped by 4 bases and J by 4 bases, with 19 bases between them. The CDR3 totals 16 residues. Germline CDR1 reads KGHSH; CDR2 reads LQKENI. CDR3 coding DNA: TGTGCCAGCTCACTCCTCGGCAGTCCCACAGGAGAGACCCAGTACTTC. This codes for CASSLLGSPTGETQYF.

Ten or more counts support this clonotype. The chain links TRBV5-1 to TRBJ2-3, with D unresolved. Germline assignment: CDR1 SGHRS and CDR2 YFSETQ. The V end was cut by 0 bases, the J end by 0 bases, with 2 bases between. The CDR3 has 13 amino acids. CDR3: CASSLGSTDTQYF. Here the CDR3 DNA reads TGCGCCAGCAGCTTGGGAAGCACAGATACGCAGTATTTT.

The chain combines TRBV27 with TRBJ2-1, with a weak D call TRBD1 (5 bases). Looked up from germline, CDR1 is MNHEY and CDR2 is SMNVEV (reference sequence). The CDR3 spans 17 residues. V was trimmed by 6 bases and J by 2 bases, leaving 20 bases between them. The CDR3 nucleotides read TGTGCCAGCAGCTATCGACCGGCGGAAGGGGCCTACAATGAGCAGTTCTTC. Protein product: CASSYRPAEGAYNEQFF.

This clonotype was counted only a few times. As DNA, the CDR3 is TGTGCCAGTAGTGACAGAGGTCAAGGGGCAGATACGCAGTATTTT. This codes for CASSDRGQGADTQYF. V usage is TRBV19 and J usage is TRBJ2-3; possible D gene TRBD1, 5 bases. V was shortened by 5 bases and J by 4 bases, with 16 bases between the two germline ends. CDR1 and CDR2 from the germline V gene are LNHDA and SQIVND (reference sequence). There are 15 residues in the CDR3.

There are a few counts of this clonotype. The chain combines TRBV7-9 with TRBJ2-3; either TRBD1 or TRBD2 may fit D (5 bases each). Trimming took 4 bases from V and 5 from J, leaving 22 bases between them. There are 17 residues in the CDR3. The germline CDR1 and CDR2 sequences are SEHNR and FQNEAQ (reference sequence). The CDR3 nucleotides read TGTGCCAGCAGCTACCCCTCTGGGACGCTCCGGGGAGATACGCAGTATTTT. Translating it yields CASSYPSGTLRGDTQYF.

This clonotype has ten or more counts. The chain has TRBV6-5 and TRBJ2-3; the match to TRBD2 covers 12 bases. Germline CDR1 is MNHEY and CDR2 is SVGAGI. The CDR3 is 15 amino acids. After removal of 8 bases from V and 4 bases from J, the junction contained 7 bases not matched to a gene. CDR3 loop: CASSPGLAGPDTQYF. The CDR3 nucleotides read TGTGCCAGCTCACCTGGACTAGCGGGACCAGATACGCAGTATTTT.

This clonotype has a handful of counts. This chain uses TRBV27 with TRBJ1-1; possibly TRBD1 for D (6 bases). This CDR3 is built from 15 residues. From germline, CDR1 is MNHEY and CDR2 SMNVEV (reference sequence). Between the trimmed V and J ends, which lost 0 bases and 3 bases, there was a span of 11 bases. The CDR3 nucleotides read TGTGCCAGCAGTTTATCTAACAGGGTCGACACTGAAGCTTTCTTT. Protein sequence: CASSLSNRVDTEAFF.

This clonotype was picked up many times. Here the CDR3 reads CSVYLNYGYTF. CDR3 DNA sequence: TGCAGCGTTTATCTGAACTATGGCTACACCTTC. This rearrangement joins TRBV29-1 to TRBJ1-2; D remains unclear. V was cut by 5 bases and J by 2 bases, with 6 bases left in between. CDR1 is SQVTM and CDR2 is ANQGSEA in the germline V gene. The CDR3 is 11 amino acids.

This clonotype was counted only a few times. The J gene is TRBJ1-2, the V gene TRBV12-3 or TRBV12-4, with D uncertain. V was trimmed by 4 bases and J by 6 bases, leaving 15 bases between them. CDR3 length: 14 residues. The CDR3 DNA sequence: TGTGCCAGCAGTTGGGTGACGATAGGGAATGGCTACACCTTC. It translates to CASSWVTIGNGYTF.

This clonotype was seen a handful of times. This chain connects TRBV18 to TRBJ2-2, with 8 bases lining up with TRBD2. Per germline, CDR1 KGHSH and CDR2 LQKENI. The CDR3 is made up of 13 amino acids. The V segment lost 3 bases and the J segment 8 bases; nucleotides outside the gene matches: 2. Here the CDR3 reads CASSPAGGGELFF. CDR3 DNA sequence: TGTGCCAGCTCACCCGCGGGAGGAGGGGAGCTGTTTTTT.

The V gene is TRBV12-3 or TRBV12-4, the J gene TRBJ1-1; a weak D match, TRBD1 (6 bases). The ends were cut back, 2 bases at V and 5 bases at J, with 15 bases in the middle. The CDR3 loop spans 15 amino acids. Here the CDR3 reads CASSLLQGGRTEAFF. The CDR3 DNA follows: TGTGCCAGCAGTTTATTACAGGGCGGTCGGACTGAAGCTTTCTTT.

This clonotype has just a few counts. The chain links TRBV7-9 to TRBJ2-7; D may match TRBD1 or TRBD2 (5 bases each). The CDR3 loop spans 16 amino acids. Germline CDR1 reads SEHNR; CDR2 reads FQNEAQ (reference sequence). Trimming removed 5 bases from V and 0 bases from J, with 17 bases in between. The CDR3 region has the DNA TGTGCCAGCAGCCACTCCGCCGGGACGGACTCCTACGAGCAGTACTTC. The encoded protein is CASSHSAGTDSYEQYF.

This clonotype has more than one count but fewer than ten. This chain uses TRBV6-1 with TRBJ1-5; no definite D call. Germline values: CDR1 MNHNS, CDR2 SASEGT. CDR3 length equals 13 residues. V lost 7 bases to trimming and J lost 3 bases, with 10 bases between them. For the CDR3, the DNA is TGTGCCAGCAATCGAGACGACAATCAGCCCCAGCATTTT. Translating it yields CASNRDDNQPQHF.

The V gene is TRBV15, the J gene TRBJ1-5, with D perhaps matching TRBD1 (5 bases). CDR3 length equals 17 residues. The V and J ends lost 3 bases and 4 bases respectively, with 19 bases between them. Germline CDR1 LNHNV, CDR2 YYDKDF (reference sequence). The CDR3 region has the DNA TGTGCCACCAGCAGGAGCCCGGGACGGGCGGGAAATCAGCCCCAGCATTTT. It encodes CATSRSPGRAGNQPQHF.

A note on this clonotype: Given the absence of the conserved phenylalanine or tryptophan at the CDR3 end, a read error is likely. This chain connects TRBV7-2 to TRBJ2-7; TRBD2 agrees at 7 bases. V shed 5 bases, J shed 6 bases, and the junction held 10 bases outside the gene matches. CDR1 and CDR2 from the germline V gene are SGHTA and FQGNSA. This CDR3 is built from 14 residues. CDR3: CASSVGPGLGEQYL. The CDR3 bases are TGTGCCAGCAGCGTAGGACCCGGACTAGGCGAGCAGTACTTA.

This clonotype has just a few counts. The chain recombines TRBV7-2 with TRBJ2-7, with a tentative D call TRBD2 (7 bases). CDR3 length: 13 residues. Germline CDR1 reads SGHTA; CDR2 reads FQGNSA. V shed 5 bases and J shed 2 bases, with 10 bases lying between them. The CDR3 is CASSQGGAYEQYF. The CDR3 DNA is TGTGCCAGCAGCCAAGGGGGGGCCTACGAGCAGTACTTC. Full variable domain (rest looked up from reference TRBV7-2 and TRBJ2-7): GAGVSQSPSNKVTEKGKDVELRCDPISGHTALYWYRQSLGQGLEFLIYFQGNSAPDKSGLPSDRFSAERTGGSVSTLTIQRTQQEDSAVYLCASSQGGAYEQYFGPGTRLTVT.

A few counts support this clonotype. CDR3 DNA sequence: TGTGCCAGCAGTGAAGCGCTGGGACACGTAACAAACTACGAGCAGTACGTC. Its translation is CASSEALGHVTNYEQYV. The rearrangement links TRBV6-1 to TRBJ2-7; weak D call: TRBD1 (6 bases). This CDR3 region has 17 residues. V was shortened by 0 bases and J by 3 bases, with 18 bases between the two germline ends. Germline V lookup: CDR1 MNHNS, CDR2 SASEGT.

The table lists this clonotype with many counts. The gene calls are TRBV4-2 and TRBJ2-3; no clear D gene. Trimming cost V 0 bases and J 5 bases, with 3 bases left between them. The V gene's germline CDR1 is LGHNA and CDR2 YNFKEQ. There are 12 residues in the CDR3. The CDR3 spells CASSQDGDTQYF. The CDR3 nucleotides read TGTGCCAGCAGCCAAGATGGAGATACGCAGTATTTT.

The rearrangement uses TRBV7-6 and TRBJ1-5; D is undetermined. The CDR3 is 13 amino acids. The V gene lost 1 base and the J gene lost 3 bases, with 4 bases spanning the gap. The germline V gene has CDR1 SGHVS and CDR2 FNYEAQ. The CDR3 DNA is TGTGCCAGCAGCTTAGATTTCAATCAGCCCCAGCATTTT. Translating it yields CASSLDFNQPQHF.

Only a few counts were recorded for this clonotype. The chain employs TRBV10-2 and TRBJ1-1, with TRBD1 as a possible D gene (5 bases). Germline V gives CDR1 WSHSY, CDR2 SAAADI. This CDR3 comprises 14 residues. The V gene lost 6 bases and the J gene lost 0 bases, with 11 bases spanning the gap. The CDR3 is CASRYRNMNTEAFF. The CDR3 region has the DNA TGCGCCAGCAGGTACAGGAACATGAACACTGAAGCTTTCTTT.

Regarding this clonotype: Since the CDR3 does not end with the conserved phenylalanine or tryptophan, this likely comes from a read error. The V call is TRBV5-1, the J call TRBJ1-3; D gene unclear. The V end lost 4 bases, the J end lost 1 base, and 9 bases lay between the germline ends. This CDR3 spans 14 amino acids. Germline V lookup: CDR1 SGHRS, CDR2 YFSETQ. The chain's CDR3 is CASSPYSSGNTIYI. For the CDR3, the DNA is TGCGCCAGCAGCCCGTATTCGTCTGGAAACACCATATATATT.

The chain is built from TRBV6-5 and TRBJ1-1; D perhaps matches TRBD1 (5 bases). The CDR3 runs 15 residues. Germline-derived CDR1 and CDR2 are MNHEY and SVGAGI. V was clipped by 5 bases and J by 1 base, with 14 bases between them. CDR3 nucleotides: TGTGCCAGCAGTCAAGGGGACCTTGGGAACACTGAAGCTTTCTTT. It is translated as CASSQGDLGNTEAFF.

The chain links TRBV15 to TRBJ2-1, with D hard to call. With 4 bases removed from V and 5 bases from J, the gap between germline ends came to 9 bases. The CDR3 loop spans 13 amino acids. Germline V CDR1 and CDR2: LNHNV, YYDKDF (reference sequence). This CDR3 reads CATSKTYHNEQFF. Written as DNA, the CDR3 is TGTGCCACCAGCAAGACATACCACAATGAGCAGTTCTTC.